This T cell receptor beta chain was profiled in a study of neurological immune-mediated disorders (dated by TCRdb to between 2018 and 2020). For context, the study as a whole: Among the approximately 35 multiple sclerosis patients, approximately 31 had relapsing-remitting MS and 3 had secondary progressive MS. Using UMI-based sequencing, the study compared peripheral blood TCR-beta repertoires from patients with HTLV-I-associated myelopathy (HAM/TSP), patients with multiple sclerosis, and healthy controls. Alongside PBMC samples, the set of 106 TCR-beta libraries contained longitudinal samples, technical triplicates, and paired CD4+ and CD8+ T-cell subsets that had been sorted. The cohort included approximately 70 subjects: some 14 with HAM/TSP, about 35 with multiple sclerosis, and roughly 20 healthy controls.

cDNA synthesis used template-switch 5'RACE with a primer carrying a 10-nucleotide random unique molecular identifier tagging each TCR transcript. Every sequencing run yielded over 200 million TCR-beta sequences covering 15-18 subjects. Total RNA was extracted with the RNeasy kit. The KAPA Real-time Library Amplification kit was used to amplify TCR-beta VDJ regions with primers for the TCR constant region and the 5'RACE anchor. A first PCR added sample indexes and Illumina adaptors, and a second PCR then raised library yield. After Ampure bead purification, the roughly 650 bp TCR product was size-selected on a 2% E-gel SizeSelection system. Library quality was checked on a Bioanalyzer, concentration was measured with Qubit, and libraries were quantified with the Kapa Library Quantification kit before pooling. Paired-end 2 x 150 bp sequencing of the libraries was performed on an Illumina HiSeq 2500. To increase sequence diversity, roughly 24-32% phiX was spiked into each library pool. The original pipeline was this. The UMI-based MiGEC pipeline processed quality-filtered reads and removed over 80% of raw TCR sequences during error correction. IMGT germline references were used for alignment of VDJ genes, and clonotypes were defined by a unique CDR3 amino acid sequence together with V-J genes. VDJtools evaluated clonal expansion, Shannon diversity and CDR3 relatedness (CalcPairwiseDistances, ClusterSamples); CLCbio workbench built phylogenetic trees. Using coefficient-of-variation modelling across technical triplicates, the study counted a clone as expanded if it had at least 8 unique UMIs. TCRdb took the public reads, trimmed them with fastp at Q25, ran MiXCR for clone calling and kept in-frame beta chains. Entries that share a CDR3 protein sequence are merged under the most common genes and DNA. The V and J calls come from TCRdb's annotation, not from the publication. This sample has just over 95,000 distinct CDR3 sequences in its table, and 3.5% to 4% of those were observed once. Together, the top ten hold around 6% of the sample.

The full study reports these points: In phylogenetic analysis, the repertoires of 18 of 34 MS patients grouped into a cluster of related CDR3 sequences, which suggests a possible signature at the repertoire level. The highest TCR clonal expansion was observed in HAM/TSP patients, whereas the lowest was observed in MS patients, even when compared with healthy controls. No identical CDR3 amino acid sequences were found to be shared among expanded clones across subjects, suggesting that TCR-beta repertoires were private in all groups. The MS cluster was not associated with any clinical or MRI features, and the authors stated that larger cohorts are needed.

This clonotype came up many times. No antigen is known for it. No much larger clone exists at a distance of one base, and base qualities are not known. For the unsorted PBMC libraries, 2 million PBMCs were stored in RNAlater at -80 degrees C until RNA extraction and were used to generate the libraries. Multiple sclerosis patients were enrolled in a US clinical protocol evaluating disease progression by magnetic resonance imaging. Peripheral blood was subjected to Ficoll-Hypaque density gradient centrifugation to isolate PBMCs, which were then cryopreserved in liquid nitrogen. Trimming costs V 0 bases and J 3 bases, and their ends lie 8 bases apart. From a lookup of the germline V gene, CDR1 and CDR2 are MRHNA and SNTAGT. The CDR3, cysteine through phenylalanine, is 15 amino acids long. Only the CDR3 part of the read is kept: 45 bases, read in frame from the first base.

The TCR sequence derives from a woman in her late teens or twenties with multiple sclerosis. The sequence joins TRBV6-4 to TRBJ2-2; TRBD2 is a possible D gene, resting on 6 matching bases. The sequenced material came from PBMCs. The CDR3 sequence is CASSDSGEDTGELFF. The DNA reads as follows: TGTGCCAGCAGTGACTCAGGGGAGGACACCGGGGAGCTGTTTTTT.